The next 5 T cell receptor beta chains were all read from a single sample in a study of blood T cell repertoires in COVID-19. Measured with immunoSEQ multiplex PCR; TCRdb has only the in-frame clones, and not every one. Among about 95,000 clones listed, 80% to 90% were seen once. Sample: peripheral blood. The receptors were gathered from an elderly man with COVID-19, enrolled during active disease.

The chain has TRBV12-3 or TRBV12-4 and TRBJ2-2; D is ambiguous. V was cut by 2 bases and J by 6 bases, with 7 bases left in between. The CDR3 sequence is 13 residues long. The DNA of the CDR3 is TGTGCCAGCAGTTTAATGAGCGCCGGGGAGCTGTTTTTT. Its protein product is CASSLMSAGELFF.

V and J are TRBV20-1 and TRBJ2-1; D may be TRBD2 (6 bases). Germline CDR1 is DFQATT and CDR2 is SNEGSKA (reference sequence). The CDR3 is 11 residues long. V was cut by 5 bases and J by 10 bases, with 12 bases left in between. CDR3: CSARTIREQFF. For the CDR3, the DNA is TGCAGTGCTCGGACTATTCGAGAGCAGTTCTTC.

The DNA of the CDR3 is TGTGCCAGCAGACCGCGGACAGGGGGTATGGATGGCTACACCTTC. Residues: CASRPRTGGMDGYTF. This sequence joins TRBV2 and TRBJ1-2; the match to TRBD1 covers 10 bases. V lost 6 bases, J lost 6 bases, and 10 bases stayed unmatched. The CDR3 spans 15 residues. CDR1 is SNHLY and CDR2 is FYNNEI in the germline V gene. The entire variable domain, with the rest obtained from reference TRBV2 and TRBJ1-2, is as follows: EPEVTQTPSHQVTQMGQEVILRCVPISNHLYFYWYRQILGQKVEFLVSFYNNEISEKSEIFDDQFSVERPDGSNFTLKIRSTKLEDSAMYFCASRPRTGGMDGYTFGSGTRLTVV.

V gene TRBV19 combines with J gene TRBJ1-2, with unresolved D. The V end lost 4 bases, the J end lost 5 bases, and 11 bases lay between the germline ends. This CDR3 comprises 13 residues. Germline CDR1 is LNHDA and CDR2 is SQIVND (reference sequence). The CDR3 spells CASSNQIFYGYTF. As DNA, the CDR3 is TGTGCCAGTAGTAACCAGATTTTTTATGGCTACACCTTC.

The CDR3 reads CASSLHSGLVAEAFF. The CDR3 nucleotides are TGCGCCAGCAGCTTGCACTCAGGGTTGGTCGCTGAAGCTTTCTTT. V usage is TRBV5-1 and J usage is TRBJ1-1; tentatively, D is TRBD1 (5 bases). The germline gives CDR1 SGHRS, CDR2 YFSETQ. Deletions cut 1 base from V and 6 bases from J, with 16 bases between. The CDR3 consists of 15 residues.